Listed here is a single T cell receptor beta chain. Its antigen is not identified. Measured with immunoSEQ multiplex PCR; TCRdb has only the in-frame clones, and not every one. Counted here are 170,000 or so clones, about nine tenths occurring once; the ten biggest clones make up approximately 3%. The source of the sample is a study of T cell responses to AZD1222 COVID-19 vaccine. Study-wide points: Two doses of AZD1222 preceded a rise in Spike-specific TCR breadth and depth. Baseline serostatus was positive in only six AZD1222 recipients. Clonal diversity may have been underestimated, and the donors were mostly white British, with more females than males. Among vaccine-associated CD4 TCRs, coverage spanned spike, with dominance at 160-218 and 743-854.

V was clipped by 3 bases and J by 2 bases, with 13 bases between them. The CDR3 consists of 15 residues. In germline, CDR1 is SGHAT, CDR2 FQNNGV. The chain is built from TRBV11-2 and TRBJ2-5; TRBD2 might be the D (6 bases). This receptor was identified in an adult in good health. This specimen was peripheral blood, taken on day 0 of AZD1222 vaccination. CDR3 sequence: CASSFSLATQETQYF. For the CDR3, the DNA is TGTGCCAGCAGCTTCTCCCTAGCGACGCAAGAGACCCAGTACTTC.